The 15 T cell receptor beta chains below all came from one sample that was sequenced in a study of blood T cell repertoires in COVID-19 (dated by TCRdb to about 2020). Libraries were constructed by the immunoSEQ multiplex PCR assay. TCRdb stores this immuneACCESS table with in-frame sequences only. Part of the clones is absent; in the studies checked, under half of the shortfall reflects unresolved V genes, and no reason is known for the rest. This sample lists about 190,000 clones; roughly 80% were detected once. Approximately 5.4% of the sample is held by the ten biggest clonotypes. The sample was peripheral blood. The source is a woman aged 25 to 39 with acute or convalescent COVID-19.

The chain has TRBV5-5 and TRBJ1-4; 8 bases line up with TRBD1. Germline-derived CDR1 and CDR2 are SGHKS and YYEKEE (reference sequence). The CDR3 sequence is 17 residues long. The ends lost 0 bases at V and 3 bases at J; junction bases unmatched: 7. For the CDR3, the DNA is TGTGCCAGCAGCTTGGGGCAGGGGGCTCGTGCTAATGAAAAACTGTTTTTT. It codes for CASSLGQGARANEKLFF.

The chain has TRBV27 and TRBJ2-3; a possible D gene is TRBD1 (6 bases). V was cut by 2 bases and J by 5 bases, with 8 bases left in between. Germline assignment: CDR1 MNHEY and CDR2 SMNVEV (reference sequence). This CDR3 region has 13 residues. The CDR3 loop reads CASSLRDIDTQYF. The CDR3 nucleotides read TGTGCCAGCAGTTTAAGGGACATAGATACGCAGTATTTT.

The V gene is TRBV3-1 (or the pseudogene TRBV3-2), the J gene TRBJ2-5, with TRBD2 identical over 8 bases. This CDR3 contains 14 residues. CDR1 and CDR2 (germline): LGHDT, YNNKEL (reference sequence). The trim removed 5 bases at V and 4 bases at J, leaving 6 bases unmatched. CDR3 in DNA: TGTGCCAGCAGCAGAGCGGGAGCCCGAGAGACCCAGTACTTC. Its protein product is CASSRAGARETQYF.

This chain joins TRBV9 and TRBJ1-1, with 9 bases lining up with TRBD1. CDR1 is SGDLS and CDR2 is YYNGEE in the germline V gene. The CDR3 is 13 residues long. The junction had 3 bases not matched to a gene; V was cut back by 2 bases and J by 7 bases. Written as DNA, the CDR3 is TGTGCCAGCAGCGTCGACAGGGGGAATGAAGCTTTCTTT. This encodes CASSVDRGNEAFF.

The V and J genes are TRBV28 and TRBJ2-5, with a tentative D call TRBD1 (6 bases). Germline lookup yields CDR1 MDHEN and CDR2 SYDVKM. This CDR3 region has 15 residues. V gave up 2 bases and J gave up 3 bases, with 13 bases separating them. Here the CDR3 DNA reads TGTGCCAGCAGTTTAGAGGGGGACAAGAAAGAGACCCAGTACTTC. Amino acids: CASSLEGDKKETQYF.

The rearrangement joins TRBV28 to TRBJ2-5; 10 bases match TRBD1. The CDR3 has 15 amino acids. Trimming removed 4 bases from V and 4 bases from J; junction bases left unmatched: 6. Germline CDR1 MDHEN, CDR2 SYDVKM. Here the CDR3 DNA reads TGTGCCAGCAGTTGGGGACAGGGGAGGGCAGAGACCCAGTACTTC. Its translation: CASSWGQGRAETQYF.

This clone was observed a handful of times. This chain uses TRBV12-3 or TRBV12-4 with TRBJ2-2, with unresolved D. The CDR3 runs 13 residues. V lost 2 bases and J lost 6, with 7 bases in between. The CDR3 bases are TGTGCCAGCAGTTTACCGAGCGCCGGGGAGCTGTTTTTT. Encoded protein: CASSLPSAGELFF.

The rearrangement links TRBV24-1 to TRBJ2-3, with 14 bases identical to TRBD2. The CDR3 loop spans 18 amino acids. Per the germline V gene, CDR1 is KGHDR and CDR2 is SFDVKD. V lost 4 bases to trimming and J lost 3 bases; unmatched junction nucleotides: 8. CDR3 loop: CATSEIGTSGSLTDTQYF. CDR3 in DNA: TGTGCCACCAGTGAAATAGGGACTAGCGGGAGTCTAACAGATACGCAGTATTTT.

This clone is a singleton in its sample. V gene TRBV5-1 combines with J gene TRBJ2-1, with 12 bases aligning to TRBD2. The CDR3 extends over 17 amino acids. With V trimmed by 5 bases and J by 0 bases, 6 bases remained unmatched. The germline V gene has CDR1 SGHRS and CDR2 YFSETQ. CDR3 sequence reads: CASSPTSGGSSYNEQFF. The CDR3 DNA sequence: TGCGCCAGCAGTCCGACTAGCGGGGGTAGCTCCTACAATGAGCAGTTCTTC.

This rearrangement joins TRBV5-3 to TRBJ2-7; 9 positions match TRBD2. TRBV5-3 is labeled an ORF, and its function is uncertain. This CDR3 comprises 17 residues. V gave up 5 bases and J gave up 2 bases; unmatched junction bases: 14. The CDR3 loop is CARSSHRGRAHPYEQYF. CDR3 sequence (DNA): TGTGCCAGAAGTTCCCACCGCGGGAGGGCCCACCCCTACGAGCAGTACTTC.

The CDR3 sequence: CASSEHRPFAEQYF. The CDR3 region has the DNA TGTGCCAGCAGTGAACACAGACCTTTTGCCGAGCAGTACTTC. V gene TRBV6-1 combines with J gene TRBJ2-7; D is uncertain. The CDR3 has 14 residues. Germline CDR1 MNHNS, CDR2 SASEGT. Trimming cost V 2 bases and J 6 bases, with 14 bases left between them.

The rearrangement uses TRBV2 and TRBJ1-2, with D possibly matching TRBD1 (5 bases). CDR1 is SNHLY, CDR2 FYNNEI, per germline. The CDR3 is made up of 13 amino acids. Between the trimmed V and J ends, which lost 3 bases and 5 bases, there was a span of 10 bases. The CDR3 coding sequence is TGTGCCAGCAGTGACACAGGACGTTATGGCTACACCTTC. This sequence encodes CASSDTGRYGYTF.

The gene calls are TRBV3-1 (or the pseudogene TRBV3-2) and TRBJ2-1; D call uncertain. Germline V gene sequence: CDR1 LGHDT, CDR2 YNNKEL (reference sequence). This CDR3 spans 13 amino acids. V lost 3 bases and J lost 3, with 6 bases in between. The CDR3 region is CASSQGRYNEQFF. The DNA for the CDR3 is TGTGCCAGCAGCCAGGGCCGCTACAATGAGCAGTTCTTC.

V gene TRBV6-5 combines with J gene TRBJ2-7; D might be TRBD1 (6 bases). Deletions cut 0 bases from V and 2 bases from J, with 11 bases between. The germline CDR1 and CDR2 sequences are MNHEY and SVGAGI. This CDR3 spans 15 amino acids. The CDR3 sequence is CASSYSTGAAYEQYF. The CDR3 DNA is TGTGCCAGCAGTTACTCGACAGGAGCCGCCTACGAGCAGTACTTC.

The J gene is TRBJ1-1, the V gene TRBV28; D remains unclear. CDR3 length equals 15 residues. In germline, CDR1 is MDHEN, CDR2 SYDVKM. The V end was cut by 2 bases, the J end by 7 bases, with 17 bases between. The chain's CDR3 is CASSLPSPRTLEAFF. DNA of the CDR3: TGTGCCAGCAGTTTACCATCCCCACGGACTCTTGAAGCTTTCTTT.